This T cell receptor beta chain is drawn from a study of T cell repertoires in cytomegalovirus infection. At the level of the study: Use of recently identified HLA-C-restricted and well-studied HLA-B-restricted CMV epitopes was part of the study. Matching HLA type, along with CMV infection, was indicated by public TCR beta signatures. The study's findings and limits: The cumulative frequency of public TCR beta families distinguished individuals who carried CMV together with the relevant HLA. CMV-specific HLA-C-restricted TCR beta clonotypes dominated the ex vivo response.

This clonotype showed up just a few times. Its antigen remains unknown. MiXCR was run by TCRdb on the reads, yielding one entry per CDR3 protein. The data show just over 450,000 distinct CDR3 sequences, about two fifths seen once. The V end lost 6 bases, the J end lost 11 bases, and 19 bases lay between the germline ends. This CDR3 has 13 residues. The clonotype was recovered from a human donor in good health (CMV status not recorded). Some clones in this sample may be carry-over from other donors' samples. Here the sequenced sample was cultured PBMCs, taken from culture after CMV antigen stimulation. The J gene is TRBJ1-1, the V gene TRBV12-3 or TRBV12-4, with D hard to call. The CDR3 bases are TGTGCCAGCAGCCTAGCCCCGGGGATTGGGGCTTTCTTT. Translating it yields CASSLAPGIGAFF.